Presented here are 13 T cell receptor beta chains from one specimen sequenced in a study of blood T cells in healthy people across ages (dated by TCRdb to between 2014 and 2017). Receptor amplification or capture employed 5' RACE. For sequencing, an Illumina HiSeq 2500 was employed. The second PCR ran for roughly 7 to 12 cycles and used a J-beta primer mix along with a sample-barcoded 5' primer. The public reads were run again by TCRdb, first through fastp at Q25 and then through MiXCR, and only productive beta chains were kept. Every entry covers one CDR3 protein and lists the most common genes and DNA from its rows. Within this sample are about a million distinct CDR3 sequences, with 30% to 40% of them counted one time only. The top ten hold less than 15% of the sample. Sample: blood. The receptors were gathered from a man aged 18 to 30 in good health.

This sequence joins TRBV5-1 and TRBJ2-1, with TRBD2 identical over 8 bases. The CDR3 has 16 residues. Germline lookup yields CDR1 SGHRS and CDR2 YFSETQ. Trimming removed 6 bases from V and 7 bases from J; junction bases left unmatched: 15. CDR3 nucleotide sequence: TGCGCCAGCAAAAGGCAGCGGGGGTTAAACACAAATGAGCAGTTCTTC. It translates to CASKRQRGLNTNEQFF.

This clonotype has a handful of counts. The chain links TRBV29-1 to TRBJ1-4; no clear D gene. The CDR3 has 12 amino acids. Between the trimmed V and J ends, which lost 7 bases and 4 bases, there was a span of 10 bases. Looked up from germline, CDR1 is SQVTM and CDR2 is ANQGSEA. The CDR3 loop reads CSGVLGNEKLFF. CDR3 sequence (DNA): TGCAGCGGGGTTTTGGGTAATGAAAAACTGTTTTTT.

This clonotype was detected once. The CDR3 DNA reads TGTGCCAGCAGCCACAGTGGACAGGGTAACGAAAAACTGTTTTTT. It codes for CASSHSGQGNEKLFF. V is TRBV3-1 and J is TRBJ1-4, with TRBD1 matching 8 bases. The germline V gene has CDR1 LGHDT and CDR2 YNNKEL (reference sequence). The J segment lost 8 bases and the V segment lost 3 bases, leaving 8 bases of the junction unmatched. The CDR3 length is 15 residues. Full variable domain (outside the CDR3, taken from reference TRBV3-1 and TRBJ1-4): DTAVSQTPKYLVTQMGNDKSIKCEQNLGHDTMYWYKQDSKKFLKIMFSYNNKELIINETVPNRFSPKSPDKAHLNLHINSLELGDSAVYFCASSHSGQGNEKLFFGSGTQLSVL.

CDR3 DNA sequence: TGTGCCAGCAGTGTAAAGTGGCAGAATCAGCCCCAGCATTTT. Encoded protein: CASSVKWQNQPQHF. The V gene is TRBV6-1, the J gene TRBJ1-5; D call uncertain. V lost 4 bases and J 4 bases, leaving 11 bases between the germline ends. From germline, CDR1 is MNHNS and CDR2 SASEGT. The CDR3 extends over 14 amino acids.

The rearrangement links TRBV5-1 to TRBJ2-7; 7 bases match TRBD1. The length of the CDR3 is 15 residues. Germline-derived CDR1 and CDR2 are SGHRS and YFSETQ. J gave up 7 bases and V 2 bases, and 12 bases lay outside the gene matches. CDR3 region: CASSFDRVGIMEQYF. CDR3 bases: TGCGCCAGCAGCTTCGACAGGGTGGGAATAATGGAGCAGTACTTC.

This clonotype was recorded many times. The rearrangement links TRBV20-1 to TRBJ2-5; D remains ambiguous. This CDR3 is 11 amino acids long. The ends were cut back, 7 bases at V and 1 base at J, with 7 bases in the middle. The germline CDR1 and CDR2 sequences are DFQATT and SNEGSKA (reference sequence). This chain's CDR3 is CSGTVQETQYF. In nucleotides, the CDR3 is TGCAGTGGTACAGTCCAAGAGACCCAGTACTTC.

This clonotype appeared a few times. The rearrangement uses TRBV6-5 and TRBJ1-4, with D possibly matching TRBD1 (6 bases). Germline-derived CDR1 and CDR2 are MNHEY and SVGAGI. This CDR3 has 14 residues. V was clipped by 5 bases and J by 8 bases, with 15 bases between them. CDR3 nucleotide sequence: TGTGCCAGCAGTCCAGGACAGTTTGGGGAAAAACTGTTTTTT. Translated, it gives CASSPGQFGEKLFF.

The V call is TRBV4-3, the J call TRBJ1-1; D remains unclear. The CDR3 spans 15 residues. V gave up 0 bases and J gave up 2 bases, with 10 bases separating them. CDR1 is LGHNA and CDR2 is YSLEER in the germline V gene. The CDR3 nucleotides read TGCGCCAGCAGCCAAGACCAGATGGGAAACACTGAAGCTTTCTTT. Protein product: CASSQDQMGNTEAFF.

This clonotype appeared once. The rearrangement uses TRBV11-2 and TRBJ1-4, with D possibly matching TRBD1 (5 bases). The CDR3 loop spans 14 amino acids. Per the germline V gene, CDR1 is SGHAT and CDR2 is FQNNGV. Between the trimmed V and J ends, which lost 4 bases and 5 bases, there was a span of 11 bases. The CDR3 DNA follows: TGTGCCAGCAGCTACGGGACGTCGAATGAAAAACTGTTTTTT. Protein product: CASSYGTSNEKLFF.

V gene TRBV6-2 or TRBV6-3 combines with J gene TRBJ2-4; TRBD1 matches at 11 bases. The DNA end is a closer match to TRBJ2-7, so the J assignment may be wrong. Germline-derived CDR1 and CDR2 are MNHEY and SVGEGT. This CDR3 spans 12 amino acids. In nucleotides, the CDR3 is TGTGCCAGCGGGACAGGGGGGAACGAGCAGTACTTC. As protein: CASGTGGNEQYF.

Only a few counts were recorded for this clonotype. The chain combines TRBV27 with TRBJ1-5, with D unresolved. Germline CDR1 MNHEY, CDR2 SMNVEV (reference sequence). This CDR3 has 12 amino acids. V was shortened by 4 bases and J by 9 bases, with 10 bases between the two germline ends. The CDR3 here is CASSSSFWPQHF. DNA of the CDR3: TGTGCCAGCAGTTCCTCCTTTTGGCCCCAGCATTTT.

This chain uses TRBV4-2 with TRBJ1-4; no firm D call. The CDR3 spans 12 residues. CDR1 and CDR2 (germline): LGHNA, YNFKEQ. V was clipped by 0 bases and J by 14 bases, with 10 bases between them. The CDR3 loop is CASSQDLRSLFF. The CDR3 nucleotides are TGTGCCAGCAGCCAAGATTTACGTAGCCTGTTTTTT.

Concerning this clonotype: Just one base apart from a much larger clone, this may be a read error. The gene calls are TRBV20-1 and TRBJ2-1, with a possible D match to TRBD1 (6 bases). There are 14 residues in the CDR3. Trimming removed 6 bases from V and 5 bases from J, with 17 bases in between. Germline V CDR1 and CDR2: DFQATT, SNEGSKA (reference sequence). CDR3 in amino acids: CSARRGYLDNEQFF. CDR3 bases: TGCAGTGCGAGAAGGGGGTACTTAGACAATGAGCAGTTCTTC.